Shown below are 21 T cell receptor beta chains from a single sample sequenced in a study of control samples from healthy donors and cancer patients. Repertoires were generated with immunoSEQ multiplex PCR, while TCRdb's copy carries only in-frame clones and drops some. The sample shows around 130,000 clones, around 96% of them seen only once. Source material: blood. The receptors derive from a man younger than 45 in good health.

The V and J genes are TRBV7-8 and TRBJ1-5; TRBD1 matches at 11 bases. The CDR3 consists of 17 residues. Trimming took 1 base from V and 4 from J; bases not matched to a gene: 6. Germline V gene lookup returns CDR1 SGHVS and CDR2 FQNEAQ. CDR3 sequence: CASSLGGQGVRNQPQHF. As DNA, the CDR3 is TGTGCCAGCAGCTTAGGGGGACAGGGGGTAAGAAATCAGCCCCAGCATTTT. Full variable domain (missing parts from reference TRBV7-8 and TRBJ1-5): GAGVSQSPRYKVAKRGQDVALRCDPISGHVSLFWYQQALGQGPEFLTYFQNEAQLDKSGLPSDRFFAERPEGSVSTLKIQRTQQEDSAVYLCASSLGGQGVRNQPQHFGDGTRLSIL.

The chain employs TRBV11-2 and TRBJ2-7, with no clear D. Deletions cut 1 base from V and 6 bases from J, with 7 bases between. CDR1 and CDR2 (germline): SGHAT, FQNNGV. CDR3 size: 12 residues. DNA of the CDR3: TGTGCCAGCAGCTTAGTTGTGGTCGAGCAGTACTTC. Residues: CASSLVVVEQYF.

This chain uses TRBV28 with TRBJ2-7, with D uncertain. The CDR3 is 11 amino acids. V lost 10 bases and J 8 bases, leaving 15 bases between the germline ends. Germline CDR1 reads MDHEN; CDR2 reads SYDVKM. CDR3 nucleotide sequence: TGTGCCACCGAGGTGGCCGGCCAGCAGTACTTC. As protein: CATEVAGQQYF.

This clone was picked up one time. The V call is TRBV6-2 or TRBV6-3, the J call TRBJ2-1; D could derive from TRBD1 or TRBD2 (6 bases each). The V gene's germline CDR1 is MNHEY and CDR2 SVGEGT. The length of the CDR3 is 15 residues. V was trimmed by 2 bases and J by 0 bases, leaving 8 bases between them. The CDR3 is CASSYGGPSYNEQFF. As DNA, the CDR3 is TGTGCCAGCAGTTACGGGGGGCCCTCCTACAATGAGCAGTTCTTC.

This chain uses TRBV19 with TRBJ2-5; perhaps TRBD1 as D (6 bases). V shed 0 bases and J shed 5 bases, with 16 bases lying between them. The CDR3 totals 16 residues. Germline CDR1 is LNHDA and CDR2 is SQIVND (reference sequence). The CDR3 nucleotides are TGTGCCAGTAGTATAGAAGGAGGAACAGGGTCGGAGACCCAGTACTTC. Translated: CASSIEGGTGSETQYF.

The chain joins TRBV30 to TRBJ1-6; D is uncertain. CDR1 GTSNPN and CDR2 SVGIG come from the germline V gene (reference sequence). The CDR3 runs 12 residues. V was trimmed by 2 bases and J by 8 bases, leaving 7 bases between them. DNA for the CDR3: TGTGCCTGGAGTCACCCTGATTCACCCCTCCACTTT. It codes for CAWSHPDSPLHF.

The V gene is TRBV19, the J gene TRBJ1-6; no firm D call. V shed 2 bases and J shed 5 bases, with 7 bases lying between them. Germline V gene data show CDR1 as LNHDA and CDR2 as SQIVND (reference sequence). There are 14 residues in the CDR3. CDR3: CASSISRDNSPLHF. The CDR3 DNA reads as TGTGCCAGTAGTATAAGTAGGGATAATTCACCCCTCCACTTT. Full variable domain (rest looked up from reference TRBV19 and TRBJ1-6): DGGITQSPKYLFRKEGQNVTLSCEQNLNHDAMYWYRQDPGQGLRLIYYSQIVNDFQKGDIAEGYSVSREKKESFPLTVTSAQKNPTAFYLCASSISRDNSPLHFGNGTRLTVT.

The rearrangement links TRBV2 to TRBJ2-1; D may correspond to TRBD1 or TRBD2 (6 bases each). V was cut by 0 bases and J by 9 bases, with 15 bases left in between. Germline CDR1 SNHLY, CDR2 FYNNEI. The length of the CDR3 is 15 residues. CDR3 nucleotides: TGTGCCAGCAGTGAAGCGACGGGGGCCGAGAGTGAGCAGTTCTTC. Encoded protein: CASSEATGAESEQFF.

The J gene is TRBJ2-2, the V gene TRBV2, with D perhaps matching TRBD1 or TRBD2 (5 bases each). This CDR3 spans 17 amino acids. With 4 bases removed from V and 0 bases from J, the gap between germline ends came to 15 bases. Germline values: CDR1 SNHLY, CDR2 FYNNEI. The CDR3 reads CASSVLGVGANTGELFF. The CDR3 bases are TGTGCCAGCAGTGTCTTGGGGGTAGGCGCGAACACCGGGGAGCTGTTTTTT.

The CDR3 DNA sequence: TGCGCCAGCAGCTTGGTAAGGGCTGGGGACACTGAAGCTTTCTTT. This translates into CASSLVRAGDTEAFF. V is TRBV5-1 and J is TRBJ1-1; D gene uncertain. Germline V lookup: CDR1 SGHRS, CDR2 YFSETQ. This CDR3 region has 15 residues. V was trimmed by 0 bases and J by 3 bases, leaving 12 bases between them.

The CDR3 nucleotides read TGTGCCAGCAGTGAAGAAGGGGGCTATGGCTACACCTTC. Translating gives CASSEEGGYGYTF. The V and J genes are TRBV2 and TRBJ1-2; D perhaps matches TRBD1 (6 bases). Per germline, CDR1 SNHLY and CDR2 FYNNEI. This CDR3 comprises 13 residues. Trimming removed 1 base from V and 4 bases from J, with 7 bases in between.

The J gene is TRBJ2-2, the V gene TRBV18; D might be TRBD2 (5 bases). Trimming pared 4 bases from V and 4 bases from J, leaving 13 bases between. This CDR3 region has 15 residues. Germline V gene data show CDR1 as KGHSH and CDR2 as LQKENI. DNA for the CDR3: TGTGCCAGCTCACTTGGGAGTTCCCGCACCGGGGAGCTGTTTTTT. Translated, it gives CASSLGSSRTGELFF.

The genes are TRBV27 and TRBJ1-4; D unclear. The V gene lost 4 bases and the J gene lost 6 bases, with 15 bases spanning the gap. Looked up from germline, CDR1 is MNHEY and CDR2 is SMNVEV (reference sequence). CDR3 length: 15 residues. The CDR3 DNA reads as TGTGCCAGCAGTTCACAACCTCGGGTAGATGAAAAACTGTTTTTT. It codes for CASSSQPRVDEKLFF.

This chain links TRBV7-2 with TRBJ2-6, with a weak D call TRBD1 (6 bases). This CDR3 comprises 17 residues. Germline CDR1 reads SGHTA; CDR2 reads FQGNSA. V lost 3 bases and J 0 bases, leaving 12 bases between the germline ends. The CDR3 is CASSLRTVLSGANVLTF. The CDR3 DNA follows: TGTGCCAGCAGCTTGAGGACAGTTCTCTCTGGGGCCAACGTCCTGACTTTC.

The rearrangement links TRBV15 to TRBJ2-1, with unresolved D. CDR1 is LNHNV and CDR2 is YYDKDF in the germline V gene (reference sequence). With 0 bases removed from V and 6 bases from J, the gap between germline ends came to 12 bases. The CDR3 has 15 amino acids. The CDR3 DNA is TGTGCCACCAGCAGAGAAGCGAATTTCGTCAATGAGCAGTTCTTC. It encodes CATSREANFVNEQFF.

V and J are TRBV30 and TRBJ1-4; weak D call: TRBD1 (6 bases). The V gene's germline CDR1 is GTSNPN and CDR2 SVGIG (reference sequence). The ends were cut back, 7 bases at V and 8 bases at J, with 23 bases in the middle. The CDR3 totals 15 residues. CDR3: CASSGRGPRWEKLFF. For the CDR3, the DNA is TGTGCCTCGTCAGGCCGGGGGCCCCGGTGGGAAAAACTGTTTTTT.

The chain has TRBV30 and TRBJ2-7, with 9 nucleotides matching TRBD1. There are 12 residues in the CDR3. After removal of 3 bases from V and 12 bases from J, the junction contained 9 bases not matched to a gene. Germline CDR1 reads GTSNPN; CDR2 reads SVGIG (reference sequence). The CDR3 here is CAWSSGTGPSYF. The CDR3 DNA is TGTGCCTGGAGCTCGGGGACAGGGCCATCGTACTTC.

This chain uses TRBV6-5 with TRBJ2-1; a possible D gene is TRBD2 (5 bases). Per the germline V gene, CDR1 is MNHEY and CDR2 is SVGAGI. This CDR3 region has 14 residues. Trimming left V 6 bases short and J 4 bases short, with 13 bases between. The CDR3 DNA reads TGTGCCAGCAGCCTCCCAGGCGGGTACAATGAGCAGTTCTTC. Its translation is CASSLPGGYNEQFF.

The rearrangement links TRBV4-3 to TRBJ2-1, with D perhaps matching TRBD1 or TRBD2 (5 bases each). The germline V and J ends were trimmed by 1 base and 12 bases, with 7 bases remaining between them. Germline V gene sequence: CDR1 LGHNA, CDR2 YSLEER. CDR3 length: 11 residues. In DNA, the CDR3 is TGCGCCAGCAGCCAAGGTGGGGGGCAGTTCTTC. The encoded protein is CASSQGGGQFF.

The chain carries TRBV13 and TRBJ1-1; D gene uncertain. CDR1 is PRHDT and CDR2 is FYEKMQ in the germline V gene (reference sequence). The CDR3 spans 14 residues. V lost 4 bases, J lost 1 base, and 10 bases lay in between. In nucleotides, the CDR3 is TGTGCCAGCAGCTCCCTCGGGAAGAACACTGAAGCTTTCTTT. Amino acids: CASSSLGKNTEAFF.

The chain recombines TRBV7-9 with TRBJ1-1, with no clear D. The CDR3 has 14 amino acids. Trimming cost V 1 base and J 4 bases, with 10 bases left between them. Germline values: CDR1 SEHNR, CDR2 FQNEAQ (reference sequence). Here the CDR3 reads CASSLGGSGTEAFF. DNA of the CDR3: TGTGCCAGCAGCTTAGGGGGTTCGGGCACTGAAGCTTTCTTT. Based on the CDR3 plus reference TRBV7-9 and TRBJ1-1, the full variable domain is DTGVSQNPRHKITKRGQNVTFRCDPISEHNRLYWYRQTLGQGPEFLTYFQNEAQLEKSRLLSDRFSAERPKGSFSTLEIQRTEQGDSAMYLCASSLGGSGTEAFFGQGTRLTVV.